These T cell receptor beta chains were read from a single sample in a study of prognosis after radiotherapy for stage I lung cancer. TCRdb itself ran the multiplex PCR reads through MiXCR, one entry per CDR3 protein. This table holds about 59,000 distinct CDR3 sequences, about a quarter found once. The sequencing here drew on PBMCs, taken before or after stereotactic body radiation therapy (not recorded which). The source of these receptors is a donor aged 50 or older with non-small cell lung cancer. Each CDR3 is given with its conserved first and last residue. D genes are given only for firm matches. Rows give clone size only sometimes, using once, few, many, or a class for an expanded clone.

d_call: TRBD1
j_call: TRBJ1-1
clone_size: many
v_call: TRBV7-9
cdr3_aa: CASSSRTGMVTEAFF
cdr3_nt: TGTGCCAGCAGCTCCAGGACAGGGATGGTAACTGAAGCTTTCTTT

d_call: -
j_call: TRBJ1-5
clone_size: many
v_call: TRBV19
cdr3_aa: CASRSTGLFNQPQHF
cdr3_nt: TGTGCCAGCCGATCGACAGGACTCTTTAATCAGCCCCAGCATTTT

d_call: -
j_call: TRBJ1-1
clone_size: few
v_call: TRBV4-3
cdr3_aa: CASSQEARAANTEAFF
cdr3_nt: TGCGCCAGCAGCCAAGAAGCGCGGGCGGCGAACACTGAAGCTTTCTTT

d_call: -
j_call: TRBJ2-7
clone_size: many
v_call: TRBV9
cdr3_aa: CASSAARSAISYEQCF
cdr3_nt: TGTGCCAGCAGCGCCGCTCGCTCGGCGATTTCCTACGAGCAGTGCTTC

d_call: -
j_call: TRBJ2-6
clone_size: many
v_call: TRBV24-1
cdr3_aa: CATSRGSGANVLTF
cdr3_nt: TGTGCCACCAGTCGGGGGTCTGGGGCCAACGTCCTGACTTTC

d_call: -
j_call: TRBJ1-6
clone_size: many
v_call: TRBV20-1
cdr3_aa: CSARVRQVNSPLHF
cdr3_nt: TGCAGTGCTAGAGTACGACAGGTGAATTCACCCCTCCACTTT

d_call: TRBD1
j_call: TRBJ1-5
clone_size: once
v_call: TRBV28
cdr3_aa: CASITGGVGNQPQHF
cdr3_nt: TGTGCCAGCATTACAGGGGGTGTGGGCAATCAGCCCCAGCATTTT

d_call: -
j_call: TRBJ1-2
clone_size: few
v_call: TRBV7-3
cdr3_aa: CASSLIGGGGGYTF
cdr3_nt: TGTGCCAGCAGCTTAATCGGGGGGGGCGGTGGCTACACCTTC

d_call: -
j_call: TRBJ2-6
clone_size: many
v_call: TRBV19
cdr3_aa: CASRDGSVSGANVLTF
cdr3_nt: TGTGCCAGTAGGGACGGGAGTGTCTCTGGGGCCAACGTCCTGACTTTC

d_call: -
j_call: TRBJ1-2
clone_size: many
v_call: TRBV9
cdr3_aa: CASSLNWGPNYGYTF
cdr3_nt: TGTGCCAGCAGTTTAAATTGGGGGCCGAACTATGGCTACACCTTC

d_call: -
j_call: TRBJ1-5
clone_size: many
v_call: TRBV6-2/TRBV6-3
cdr3_aa: CASSRTDRSNQPQHF
cdr3_nt: TGTGCCAGCAGTAGGACAGATCGGAGCAATCAGCCCCAGCATTTT

d_call: -
j_call: TRBJ1-1
clone_size: few
v_call: TRBV29-1
cdr3_aa: CSGTRSIMNTEAFF
cdr3_nt: TGCAGCGGGACCCGTTCTATTATGAACACTGAAGCTTTCTTT

d_call: -
j_call: TRBJ2-3
clone_size: many
v_call: TRBV20-1
cdr3_aa: CSAIVGLDTQYF
cdr3_nt: TGCAGTGCTATTGTGGGGTTGGATACGCAGTATTTT

d_call: TRBD1
j_call: TRBJ1-2
clone_size: many
v_call: TRBV11-2
cdr3_aa: CASSLDRGRNGYTF
cdr3_nt: TGTGCCAGCAGCTTGGACAGGGGGCGGAATGGCTACACCTTC

d_call: -
j_call: TRBJ2-2
clone_size: many
v_call: TRBV30
cdr3_aa: CAWSGERVNTGELFF
cdr3_nt: TGTGCCTGGAGTGGGGAGCGGGTGAACACCGGGGAGCTGTTTTTT

d_call: -
j_call: TRBJ1-2
clone_size: -
v_call: TRBV24-1
cdr3_aa: CATSQCRGYTF
cdr3_nt: TGCGCCACCAGCCAGTGTCGAGGCTACACCTTC